The clone carrying this T cell receptor beta chain was seen ten or more times. Its target is unknown. Germline CDR1 is SQVTM and CDR2 is ANQGSEA. The CDR3 consists of 10 residues. V was shortened by 4 bases and J by 7 bases, with 5 bases between the two germline ends. MiXCR, applied by TCRdb to the RACE reads, yields one record per CDR3 protein. The data contain under 150,000 distinct CDR3 sequences, around an eighth of them singletons. Documented time point: patch test 1, 2 weeks after DPC sensitization. Documented treatment: therapeutic diphenylcyclopropenone sensitization with weekly scalp DPC. The entry originates in a study of human T cells and chemical hapten exposure. Turning to the study itself: The study enrolled mostly female patients with alopecia areata, totalis or universalis. Notes on the study in general: Donors were affected by alopecia, so their immune reaction might vary from that of healthy individuals.

This sequence joins TRBV29-1 and TRBJ2-1; D is unclear. The clonotype originates from a woman in her forties or fifties with alopecia areata. Some clones in this sample may be carry-over from other donors' samples. This material consisted of whole blood, taken in connection with sensitization to the hapten diphenylcyclopropenone (DPC). The CDR3 loop is CSVGLNEQFF. The CDR3 DNA sequence: TGCAGCGTTGGGTTAAATGAGCAGTTCTTC.